These 9 T cell receptor beta chains came from one sample sequenced in a study of CD8+CD57+ T cells in acquired aplastic anemia. Profiles of TCR beta VDJ and CDR3 were generated from a genomic DNA template. TCRdb fed the reads into MiXCR, producing one record per CDR3 protein. The sample records over 200,000 distinct CDR3 sequences, approximately 57% being singletons. The sequenced sample consisted of sorted CD4+, CD8+, or CD8+CD57+ T cells (not recorded which) from PBMCs. Receptors originate from a human donor in good health.

The V gene is TRBV7-6, the J gene TRBJ2-5, with D tentatively TRBD1 (7 bases). This CDR3 region has 15 residues. The germline gives CDR1 SGHVS, CDR2 FNYEAQ. The V end lost 5 bases, the J end lost 5 bases, and 18 bases lay between the germline ends. In nucleotides, the CDR3 is TGTGCCAGCAGCGTCGGGACAGAAGGGGGGGAGACCCAGTACTTC. Translating gives CASSVGTEGGETQYF.

This rearrangement joins TRBV10-3 to TRBJ2-6; 7 bases fit TRBD1. V shed 6 bases, J shed 1 base, and the junction held 6 bases outside the gene matches. In germline, CDR1 is ENHRY, CDR2 SYGVKD. This CDR3 has 16 amino acids. CDR3 nucleotide sequence: TGTGCCATCAGCGACAGGGAGTGGTCTGGGGCCAACGTCCTGACTTTC. This sequence encodes CAISDREWSGANVLTF.

This sequence joins TRBV11-2 and TRBJ2-7; D tentatively fits TRBD1 or TRBD2 (6 bases each). V shed 7 bases and J shed 5 bases, with 18 bases lying between them. Germline V gene lookup returns CDR1 SGHAT and CDR2 FQNNGV. The CDR3 spans 14 residues. The DNA of the CDR3 is TGTGCCAGCACCACGTCTGGGGGGCAGGACGAGCAGTACTTC. This codes for CASTTSGGQDEQYF.

The sample holds many counts of this clonotype. The V and J genes are TRBV6-5 and TRBJ2-3; no reliable D call. The CDR3 totals 12 residues. Deletions cut 6 bases from V and 5 bases from J, with 9 bases between. The germline gives CDR1 MNHEY, CDR2 SVGAGI. CDR3 protein: CASSPSGDTQYF. The CDR3 DNA reads as TGTGCCAGCAGCCCCTCGGGAGATACGCAGTATTTT.

The chain has TRBV7-3 and TRBJ2-7; 10 bases align to TRBD1. CDR1 and CDR2 (germline): SGHTA, FQGTGA. This CDR3 comprises 15 residues. Germline trimming cut 2 bases from V and 4 bases from J; bases unmatched to any gene: 5. CDR3 DNA: TGTGCCAGCAGCTTAGCTGGGGGACAGGGGTACGAGCAGTACTTC. It specifies CASSLAGGQGYEQYF.

The chain links TRBV9 to TRBJ2-2, with D possibly matching TRBD1 (6 bases). CDR1 is SGDLS, CDR2 YYNGEE, per germline. The CDR3 is 15 residues long. The ends were cut back, 2 bases at V and 1 base at J, with 9 bases in the middle. CDR3 in amino acids: CASSVKTGNTGELFF. The CDR3 DNA is TGTGCCAGCAGCGTCAAGACAGGGAACACCGGGGAGCTGTTTTTT.

This clonotype was counted between two and nine times. The chain couples TRBV4-1 to TRBJ2-5, with 8 nucleotides matching TRBD1. Germline assignment: CDR1 MGHRA and CDR2 YSYEKL. The CDR3 has 14 amino acids. Unmatched junction bases numbered 3, after V lost 2 bases and J lost 4 bases. CDR3 sequence reads: CASSQQGARETQYF. The DNA for the CDR3 is TGCGCCAGCAGCCAACAGGGGGCAAGAGAGACCCAGTACTTC.

This clonotype was recorded at least ten times. V gene TRBV5-5 combines with J gene TRBJ1-1; TRBD1 matches 10 bases. The trim removed 0 bases at V and 2 bases at J, leaving 4 bases unmatched. Per germline, CDR1 SGHKS and CDR2 YYEKEE (reference sequence). The CDR3 is 16 amino acids. The CDR3, as DNA: TGTGCCAGCAGCTTGGCCGGGACAGGGGTCAACACTGAAGCTTTCTTT. This translates into CASSLAGTGVNTEAFF. Full variable domain (outside the CDR3, taken from reference TRBV5-5 and TRBJ1-1): DAGVTQSPTHLIKTRGQQVTLRCSPISGHKSVSWYQQVLGQGPQFIFQYYEKEERGRGNFPDRFSARQFPNYSSELNVNALLLGDSALYLCASSLAGTGVNTEAFFGQGTRLTVV.

J is TRBJ1-1 and V is TRBV10-1; weak D call: TRBD1 (5 bases). Trimming cost V 6 bases and J 3 bases, with 17 bases left between them. In germline, CDR1 is WNHNN, CDR2 SYGVQD (reference sequence). There are 15 residues in the CDR3. The CDR3 protein is CASRTPGPRDTEAFF. The CDR3 bases are TGCGCCAGCAGGACCCCGGGACCCCGAGACACTGAAGCTTTCTTT.